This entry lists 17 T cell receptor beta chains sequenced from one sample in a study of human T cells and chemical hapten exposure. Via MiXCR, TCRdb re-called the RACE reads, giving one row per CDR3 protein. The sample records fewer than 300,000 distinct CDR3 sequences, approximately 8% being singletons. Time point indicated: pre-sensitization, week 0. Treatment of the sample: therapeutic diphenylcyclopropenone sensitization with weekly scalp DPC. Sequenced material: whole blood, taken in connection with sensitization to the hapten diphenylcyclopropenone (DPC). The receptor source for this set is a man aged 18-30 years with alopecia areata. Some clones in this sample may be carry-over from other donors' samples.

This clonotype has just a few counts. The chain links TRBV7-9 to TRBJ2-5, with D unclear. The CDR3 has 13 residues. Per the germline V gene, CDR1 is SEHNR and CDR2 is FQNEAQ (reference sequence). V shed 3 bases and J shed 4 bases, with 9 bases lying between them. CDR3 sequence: CASSFRPLETQYF. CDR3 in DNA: TGTGCCAGCAGCTTTCGGCCTTTAGAGACCCAGTACTTC.

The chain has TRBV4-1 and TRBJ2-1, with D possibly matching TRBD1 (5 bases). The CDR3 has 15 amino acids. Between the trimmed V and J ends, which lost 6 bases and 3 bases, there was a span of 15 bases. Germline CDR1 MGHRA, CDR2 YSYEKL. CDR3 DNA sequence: TGCGCCAGCAGAAGTTGGCAGGGTTTCTACAATGAGCAGTTCTTC. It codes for CASRSWQGFYNEQFF.

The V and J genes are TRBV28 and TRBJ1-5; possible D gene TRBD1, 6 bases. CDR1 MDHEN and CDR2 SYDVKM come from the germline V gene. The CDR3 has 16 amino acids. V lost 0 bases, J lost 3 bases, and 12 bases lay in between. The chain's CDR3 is CASSLWNRVVNQPQHF. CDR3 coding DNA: TGTGCCAGCAGTTTATGGAACAGGGTGGTCAATCAGCCCCAGCATTTT.

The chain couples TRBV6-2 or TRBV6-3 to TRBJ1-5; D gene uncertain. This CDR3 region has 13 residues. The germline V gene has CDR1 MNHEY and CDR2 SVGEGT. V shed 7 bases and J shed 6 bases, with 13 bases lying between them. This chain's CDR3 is CASMERGGQPQHF. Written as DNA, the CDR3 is TGTGCCAGCATGGAACGGGGAGGTCAGCCCCAGCATTTT.

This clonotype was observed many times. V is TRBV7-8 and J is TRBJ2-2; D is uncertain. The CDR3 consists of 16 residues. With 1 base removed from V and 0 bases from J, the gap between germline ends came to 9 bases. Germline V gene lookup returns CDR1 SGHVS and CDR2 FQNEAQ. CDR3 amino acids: CASSLDGFANTGELFF. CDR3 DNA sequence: TGTGCCAGCAGCTTAGATGGGTTCGCGAACACCGGGGAGCTGTTTTTT.

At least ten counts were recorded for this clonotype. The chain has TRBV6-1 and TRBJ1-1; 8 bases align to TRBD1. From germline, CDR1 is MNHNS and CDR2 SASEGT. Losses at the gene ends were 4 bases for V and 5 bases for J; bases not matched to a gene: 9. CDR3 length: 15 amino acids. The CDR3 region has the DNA TGTGCCAGCAGTGGCCCCAGGGGGCGAGGGACTGAAGCTTTCTTT. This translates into CASSGPRGRGTEAFF.

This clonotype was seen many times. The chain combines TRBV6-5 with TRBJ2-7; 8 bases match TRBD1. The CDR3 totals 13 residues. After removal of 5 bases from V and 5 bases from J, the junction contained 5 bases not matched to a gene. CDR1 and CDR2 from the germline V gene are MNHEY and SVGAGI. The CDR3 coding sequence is TGTGCCAGCAGTCGACAGGGGTCACACGAGCAGTACGTC. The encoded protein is CASSRQGSHEQYV.

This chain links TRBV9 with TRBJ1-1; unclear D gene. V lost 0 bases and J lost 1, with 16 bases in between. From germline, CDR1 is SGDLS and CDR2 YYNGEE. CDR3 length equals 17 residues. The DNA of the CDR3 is TGTGCCAGCAGCGTAGCGGCTGTGGGCAGCCCGAACACTGAAGCTTTCTTT. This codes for CASSVAAVGSPNTEAFF. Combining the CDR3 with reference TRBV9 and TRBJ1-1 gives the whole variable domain DSGVTQTPKHLITATGQRVTLRCSPRSGDLSVYWYQQSLDQGLQFLIQYYNGEERAKGNILERFSAQQFPDLHSELNLSSLELGDSALYFCASSVAAVGSPNTEAFFGQGTRLTVV.

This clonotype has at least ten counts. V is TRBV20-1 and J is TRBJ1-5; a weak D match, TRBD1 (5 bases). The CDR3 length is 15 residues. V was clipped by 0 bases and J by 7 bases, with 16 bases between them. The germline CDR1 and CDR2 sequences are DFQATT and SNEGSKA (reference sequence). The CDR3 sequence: CSARDLGRDGQPQHF. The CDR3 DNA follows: TGCAGTGCTAGAGATCTAGGCAGGGATGGACAGCCCCAGCATTTT.

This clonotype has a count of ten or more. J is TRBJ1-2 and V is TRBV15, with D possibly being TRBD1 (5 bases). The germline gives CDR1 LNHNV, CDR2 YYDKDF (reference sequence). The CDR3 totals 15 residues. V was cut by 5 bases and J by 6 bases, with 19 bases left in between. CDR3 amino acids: CATSVVFGALNGYTF. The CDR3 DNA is TGTGCCACCAGCGTCGTATTTGGGGCTTTGAATGGCTACACCTTC.

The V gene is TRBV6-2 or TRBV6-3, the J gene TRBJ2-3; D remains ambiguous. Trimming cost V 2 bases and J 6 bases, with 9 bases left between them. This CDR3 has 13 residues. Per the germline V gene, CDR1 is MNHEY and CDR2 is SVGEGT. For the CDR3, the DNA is TGTGCCAGCAGTTACCACAGCTACGATACGCAGTATTTT. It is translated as CASSYHSYDTQYF.

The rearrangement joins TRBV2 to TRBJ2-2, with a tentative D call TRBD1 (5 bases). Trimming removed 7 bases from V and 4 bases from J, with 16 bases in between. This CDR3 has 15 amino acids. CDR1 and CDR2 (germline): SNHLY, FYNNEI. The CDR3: CASMVRGRSTGELFF. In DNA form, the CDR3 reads TGTGCCAGCATGGTTAGGGGAAGAAGCACCGGGGAGCTGTTTTTT.

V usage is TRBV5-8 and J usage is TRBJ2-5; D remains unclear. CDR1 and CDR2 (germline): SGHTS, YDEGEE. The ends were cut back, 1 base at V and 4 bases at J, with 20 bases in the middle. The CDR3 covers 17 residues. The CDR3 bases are TGTGCCAGCAGCTTGAGGATGGCAGGAGTACCGCGAGAGACCCAGTACTTC. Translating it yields CASSLRMAGVPRETQYF. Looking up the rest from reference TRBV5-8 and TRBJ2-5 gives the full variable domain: EAGVTQSPTHLIKTRGQQATLRCSPISGHTSVYWYQQALGLGLQFLLWYDEGEERNRGNFPPRFSGRQFPNYSSELNVNALELEDSALYLCASSLRMAGVPRETQYFGPGTRLLVL.

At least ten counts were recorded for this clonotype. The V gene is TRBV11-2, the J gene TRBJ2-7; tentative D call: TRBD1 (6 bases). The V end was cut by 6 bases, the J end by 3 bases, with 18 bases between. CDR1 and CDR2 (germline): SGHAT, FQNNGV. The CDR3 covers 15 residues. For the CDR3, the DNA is TGTGCCAGCAGTTATGACCCGGGACATTACTACGAGCAGTACTTC. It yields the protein CASSYDPGHYYEQYF.

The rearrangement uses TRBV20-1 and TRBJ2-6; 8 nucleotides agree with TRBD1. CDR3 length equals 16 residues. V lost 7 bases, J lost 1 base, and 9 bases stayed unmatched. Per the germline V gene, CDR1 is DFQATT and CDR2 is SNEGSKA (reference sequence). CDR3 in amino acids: CSGSGTGSSGANVLTF. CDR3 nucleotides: TGCAGTGGTTCCGGGACAGGTTCGTCTGGGGCCAACGTCCTGACTTTC.

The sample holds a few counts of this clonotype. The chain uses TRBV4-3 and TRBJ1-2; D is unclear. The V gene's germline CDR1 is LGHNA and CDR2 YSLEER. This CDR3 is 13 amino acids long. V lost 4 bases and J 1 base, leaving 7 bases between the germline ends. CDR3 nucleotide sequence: TGCGCCAGCAGCCCCGCCCGTAACTATGGCTACACCTTC. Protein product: CASSPARNYGYTF.

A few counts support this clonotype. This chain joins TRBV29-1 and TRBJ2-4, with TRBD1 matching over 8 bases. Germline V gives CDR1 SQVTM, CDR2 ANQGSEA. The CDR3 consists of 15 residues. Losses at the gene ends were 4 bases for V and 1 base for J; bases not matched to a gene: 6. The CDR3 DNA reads TGCAGCGTTGGGGGGACAGGTTTTGCCAAAAACATTCAGTACTTC. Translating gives CSVGGTGFAKNIQYF.